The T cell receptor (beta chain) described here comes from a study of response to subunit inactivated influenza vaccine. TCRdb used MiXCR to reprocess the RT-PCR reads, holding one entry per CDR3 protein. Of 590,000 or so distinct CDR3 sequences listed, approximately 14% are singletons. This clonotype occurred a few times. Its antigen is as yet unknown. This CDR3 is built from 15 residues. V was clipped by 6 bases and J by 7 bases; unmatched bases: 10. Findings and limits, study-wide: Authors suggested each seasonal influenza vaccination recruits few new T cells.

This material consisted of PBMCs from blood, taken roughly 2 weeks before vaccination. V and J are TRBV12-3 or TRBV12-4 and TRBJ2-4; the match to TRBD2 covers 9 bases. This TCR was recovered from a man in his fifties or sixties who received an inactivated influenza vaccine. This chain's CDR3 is CASSPRGLARNIQYF. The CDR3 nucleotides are TGTGCCAGCAGCCCACGGGGACTAGCACGGAACATTCAGTACTTC.